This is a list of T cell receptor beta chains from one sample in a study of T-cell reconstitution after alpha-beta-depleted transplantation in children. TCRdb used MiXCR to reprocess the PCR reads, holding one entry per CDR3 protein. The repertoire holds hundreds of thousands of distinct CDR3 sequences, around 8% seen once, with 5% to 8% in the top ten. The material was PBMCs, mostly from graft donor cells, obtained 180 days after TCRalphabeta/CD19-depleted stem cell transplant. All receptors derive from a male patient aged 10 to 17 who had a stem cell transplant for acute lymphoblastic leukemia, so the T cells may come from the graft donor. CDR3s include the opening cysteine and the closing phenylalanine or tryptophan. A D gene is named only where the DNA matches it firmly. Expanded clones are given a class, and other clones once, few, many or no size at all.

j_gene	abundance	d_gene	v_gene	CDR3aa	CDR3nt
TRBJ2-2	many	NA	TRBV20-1	CSAPNRLVTGELFF	TGCAGTGCTCCTAACCGACTAGTGACCGGGGAGCTGTTTTTT
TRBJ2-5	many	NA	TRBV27	CASSPGHLQETQYF	TGTGCCAGCAGTCCGGGGCATCTTCAAGAGACCCAGTACTTC
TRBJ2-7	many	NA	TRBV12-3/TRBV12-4	CASSSSPPLGFEQYF	TGTGCCAGCAGTTCATCACCCCCCCTTGGGTTCGAGCAGTACTTC
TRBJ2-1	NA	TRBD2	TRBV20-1	CSATPLASGRVTYNEQFF	TGCAGTGCTACCCCGTTGGCTAGCGGGAGAGTAACCTACAATGAGCAGTTCTTC
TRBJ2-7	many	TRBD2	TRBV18	CASSPLSGSYHEQYF	TGTGCCAGCTCACCACTCAGCGGGAGTTACCACGAGCAGTACTTC
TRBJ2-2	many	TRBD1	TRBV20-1	CSARDGTGQRELFF	TGCAGTGCTAGAGATGGGACAGGCCAACGGGAGCTGTTTTTT
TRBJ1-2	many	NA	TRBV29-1	CSVLGGHGYTF	TGCAGCGTTCTCGGAGGCCATGGCTACACCTTC
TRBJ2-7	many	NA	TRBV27	CASRRLDRAQASYEQYF	TGTGCCAGCCGGAGACTAGACAGGGCTCAAGCCTCCTACGAGCAGTACTTC
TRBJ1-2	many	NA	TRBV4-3	CASSLTTVNYGYTF	TGCGCCAGCAGCTTGACGACAGTAAACTATGGCTACACCTTC
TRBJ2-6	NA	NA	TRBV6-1	CASSEALWGAGANVLTF	TGTGCCAGCAGTGAAGCGCTATGGGGCGCTGGGGCCAACGTCCTGACTTTC
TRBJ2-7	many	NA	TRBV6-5	CASSYGCEQYF	TGTGCCAGCAGTTACGGGTGCGAGCAGTACTTC
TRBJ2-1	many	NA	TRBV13	CASSTLFNEQFF	TGTGCCAGCAGCACCCTTTTCAATGAGCAGTTCTTC
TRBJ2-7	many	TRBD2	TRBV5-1	CASSPRLAVSYEQYF	TGCGCCAGCAGCCCCCGACTAGCGGTCTCCTACGAGCAGTACTTC
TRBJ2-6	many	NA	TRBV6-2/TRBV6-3	CASRNFNGHLSGANVLTF	TGTGCCAGCAGAAACTTTAACGGACACCTCTCTGGGGCCAACGTCCTGACTTTC
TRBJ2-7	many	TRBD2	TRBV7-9	CASSFPSGGISYEQYF	TGTGCCAGCAGCTTCCCTAGCGGGGGGATCTCCTACGAGCAGTACTTC
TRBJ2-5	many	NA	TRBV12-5	CASGLKTGHPLAFRQETQYF	TGTGCTAGTGGATTAAAGACAGGCCACCCCCTAGCTTTTCGCCAAGAGACCCAGTACTTC
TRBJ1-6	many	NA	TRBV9	CASSVDGRGSLNSPLHF	TGTGCCAGCAGCGTAGACGGGCGAGGGAGCCTAAATTCACCCCTCCACTTT
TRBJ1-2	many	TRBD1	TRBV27	CASSVTGELYGYTF	TGTGCCAGCAGTGTGACAGGGGAGCTTTATGGCTACACCTTC
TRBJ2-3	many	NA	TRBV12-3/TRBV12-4	CASSYQTSTDTQYF	TGTGCCAGCAGTTACCAGACTAGCACAGATACGCAGTATTTT
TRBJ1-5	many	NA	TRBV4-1	CASSQEQPYSNQPQHF	TGCGCCAGCAGCCAAGAACAGCCTTATAGCAATCAGCCCCAGCATTTT
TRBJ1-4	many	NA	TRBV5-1	CASSLTATNEKLFF	TGCGCCAGCAGCTTGACGGCAACTAATGAAAAACTGTTTTTT